The next 23 T cell receptor beta chains were all read from a single sample in a study of blood T cell repertoires in COVID-19. Only in-frame clones appear in the TCRdb table, and some are missing; sequencing was by immunoSEQ multiplex PCR. The sample consists of nearly 110,000 clones, 70% to 75% of them appearing once. The sample comprised peripheral blood. The receptors derive from a human donor with acute or convalescent COVID-19. The donor label of this sample is uncertain.

In DNA form, the CDR3 reads TGTGCCAGCAGCCGGGACAGGCTCTACAATGAGCAGTTCTTC. As protein: CASSRDRLYNEQFF. The V and J genes are TRBV6-5 and TRBJ2-1; 8 bases agree with TRBD1. V lost 6 bases to trimming and J lost 3 bases; unmatched junction nucleotides: 4. The CDR3 contains 14 residues. The germline gives CDR1 MNHEY, CDR2 SVGAGI.

The sample holds a few counts of this clone. The rearrangement uses TRBV6-5 and TRBJ2-3, with a tentative D call TRBD1 (5 bases). In germline, CDR1 is MNHEY, CDR2 SVGAGI. V lost 3 bases to trimming and J lost 0 bases, with 7 bases between them. CDR3 size: 14 residues. CDR3 in DNA: TGTGCCAGCAGTTATAAGGGGAGCACAGATACGCAGTATTTT. The encoded protein is CASSYKGSTDTQYF.

The rearrangement links TRBV12-3 or TRBV12-4 to TRBJ2-3; D is uncertain. The CDR3 is 13 residues long. V dropped 10 bases and J dropped 6 bases, with 17 bases sitting between them. Written as DNA, the CDR3 is TGTGCCACTTGTCCGGGTTCCTCGGATACGCAGTATTTT. Protein sequence: CATCPGSSDTQYF.

V is TRBV2 and J is TRBJ1-1; a possible D gene is TRBD1 (6 bases). Germline loops: CDR1 SNHLY, CDR2 FYNNEI. The V gene lost 4 bases and the J gene lost 14 bases, with 17 bases spanning the gap. CDR3 length: 12 residues. The CDR3 coding sequence is TGTGCCAGCAGTGGGGACAAGGGGGGGCAGTTCTTT. This gives the protein CASSGDKGGQFF. The full variable domain, in which reference TRBV2 and TRBJ1-1 provide the parts outside the CDR3, is EPEVTQTPSHQVTQMGQEVILRCVPISNHLYFYWYRQILGQKVEFLVSFYNNEISEKSEIFDDQFSVERPDGSNFTLKIRSTKLEDSAMYFCASSGDKGGQFFGQGTRLTVV.

The chain links TRBV3-1 (or the pseudogene TRBV3-2) to TRBJ2-2; TRBD1 aligns across 7 bases. Trimming at V came to 3 bases and at J to 5 bases, leaving 12 bases not matched to a gene. This CDR3 has 17 amino acids. Germline assignment: CDR1 LGHDT and CDR2 YNNKEL (reference sequence). CDR3 region: CASSHPRQGTWTGELFF. The CDR3 bases are TGTGCCAGCAGCCATCCCCGACAGGGCACTTGGACCGGGGAGCTGTTTTTT.

The chain combines TRBV5-1 with TRBJ2-5, with TRBD1 as a possible D gene (5 bases). This CDR3 comprises 14 residues. Per germline, CDR1 SGHRS and CDR2 YFSETQ. The V gene lost 3 bases and the J gene lost 5 bases, with 14 bases spanning the gap. The CDR3 DNA follows: TGCGCCAGCAGCTCCGGACACGGTCACGAGACCCAGTACTTC. This sequence encodes CASSSGHGHETQYF. The whole variable domain, filled in from reference TRBV5-1 and TRBJ2-5, reads KAGVTQTPRYLIKTRGQQVTLSCSPISGHRSVSWYQQTPGQGLQFLFEYFSETQRNKGNFPGRFSGRQFSNSRSEMNVSTLELGDSALYLCASSSGHGHETQYFGPGTRLLVL.

This clone was picked up a small number of times. V gene TRBV11-2 combines with J gene TRBJ1-2; 8 bases fit TRBD1. Germline V gene sequence: CDR1 SGHAT, CDR2 FQNNGV. Germline trimming cut 1 base from V and 0 bases from J; bases unmatched to any gene: 7. This CDR3 spans 17 amino acids. The CDR3 here is CASSLGDRGSPNYGYTF. The CDR3 DNA sequence: TGTGCCAGCAGCTTAGGAGACAGGGGTAGCCCTAACTATGGCTACACCTTC.

CDR3 in DNA: TGTGCCAGCAGTTTATCCGCTGGTCCCAACAGGGGTCAGGGCGAGAACACTGAAGCTTTCTTT. This codes for CASSLSAGPNRGQGENTEAFF. This chain uses TRBV27 with TRBJ1-1, with TRBD1 identical over 7 bases. The CDR3 runs to 21 residues. Germline CDR1 and CDR2: MNHEY and SMNVEV (reference sequence). After removal of 0 bases from V and 1 base from J, the junction contained 20 bases not matched to a gene.

The chain uses TRBV5-4 and TRBJ2-5; TRBD2 matches at 13 bases. The CDR3 loop spans 15 amino acids. The germline CDR1 and CDR2 sequences are SGHNT and YYREEE (reference sequence). With 5 bases clipped from V and 5 bases from J, the junction kept 6 bases outside the gene matches. The CDR3 bases are TGTGCCAGCAGGAACGGACTAGCGGGGGATGAGACCCAGTACTTC. It specifies CASRNGLAGDETQYF.

CDR3 amino acids: CSVGQNGYTF. CDR3 coding DNA: TGCAGCGTTGGGCAGAACGGCTACACCTTC. This chain joins TRBV29-1 and TRBJ1-2, with unresolved D. The V gene lost 4 bases and the J gene lost 8 bases, with 8 bases spanning the gap. CDR1 and CDR2 (germline): SQVTM, ANQGSEA. There are 10 residues in the CDR3.

This clone was seen a handful of times. V usage is TRBV10-3 and J usage is TRBJ2-7, with 9 positions matching TRBD1. From germline, CDR1 is ENHRY and CDR2 SYGVKD. V was pared by 2 bases and J by 0 bases, with 5 bases of the junction left unmatched. CDR3 length: 16 amino acids. The CDR3 loop reads CAISEVRTGDSYEQYF. The CDR3 nucleotides read TGTGCCATCAGTGAGGTGAGGACAGGGGACTCCTACGAGCAGTACTTC.

The gene calls are TRBV7-2 and TRBJ2-5; D possibly corresponds to TRBD1 (5 bases). Germline V gives CDR1 SGHTA, CDR2 FQGNSA. Trimming took off 2 bases at V and 5 bases at J, with 12 bases between the two ends. The CDR3 has 14 residues. The CDR3: CASSLQGGSETQYF. In DNA form, the CDR3 reads TGTGCCAGCAGCTTACAGGGTGGTTCGGAGACCCAGTACTTC.

This clone was seen a single time. The genes are TRBV5-4 and TRBJ1-2; a possible D gene is TRBD1 (5 bases). The CDR3 totals 14 residues. The germline V gene encodes CDR1 SGHNT and CDR2 YYREEE (reference sequence). Trimming shortened V by 2 bases and J by 0 bases, and 8 bases separated the two germline ends. CDR3 DNA sequence: TGTGCCAGCAGCTTCGGGGGGACTAACTATGGCTACACCTTC. Its translation: CASSFGGTNYGYTF.

In the case of this clone: A junction boundary mismatches the germline segment, possibly from a read error. The V gene is TRBV3-1 (or the pseudogene TRBV3-2), the J gene TRBJ2-7, with 7 bases identical to TRBD2. CDR3 length: 12 residues. Germline CDR1 is LGHDT and CDR2 is YNNKEL (reference sequence). This CDR3 reads CASSQGTAGVLF. The DNA of the CDR3 is TGTGCCAGCAGCCAAGGGACTGCGGGGGTCCTCTTC.

V usage is TRBV7-2 and J usage is TRBJ2-1, with 15 bases matching TRBD2. Germline V CDR1 and CDR2: SGHTA, FQGNSA. The length of the CDR3 is 14 residues. With 4 bases clipped from V and 15 bases from J, the junction kept 7 bases outside the gene matches. CDR3 DNA sequence: TGTGCCAGCAGCTCGGGACTAGCGGGGGGCTGGTGGTTCTTC. Its protein is CASSSGLAGGWWFF.

The gene calls are TRBV27 and TRBJ2-2; 7 bases align to TRBD2. The germline CDR1 and CDR2 sequences are MNHEY and SMNVEV (reference sequence). Unmatched junction bases numbered 2, after V lost 0 bases and J lost 1 base. This CDR3 comprises 16 residues. The CDR3 DNA follows: TGTGCCAGCAGTTTATCCGGCGGGGGGAACACCGGGGAGCTGTTTTTT. It specifies CASSLSGGGNTGELFF.

The rearrangement uses TRBV5-6 and TRBJ1-4; D might be TRBD1 (5 bases). The CDR3 totals 14 residues. Germline V gene sequence: CDR1 SGHDT, CDR2 YYEEEE. V was pared by 6 bases and J by 5 bases, with 14 bases between. The CDR3 sequence is CASNSRGRNEKLFF. The CDR3 coding sequence is TGTGCCAGCAACTCAAGGGGAAGGAATGAAAAACTGTTTTTT.

CDR3 amino acids: CATQSGGAGTDTQYF. CDR3 coding DNA: TGTGCCACCCAGTCCGGGGGGGCTGGCACAGATACGCAGTATTTT. V gene TRBV24-1 combines with J gene TRBJ2-3, with 8 bases lining up with TRBD2. The length of the CDR3 is 15 residues. The J segment lost 1 base and the V segment lost 9 bases, leaving 8 bases of the junction unmatched. CDR1 is KGHDR, CDR2 SFDVKD, per germline.

The chain combines TRBV30 with TRBJ1-2; 7 bases are a match to TRBD1. Germline trimming cut 2 bases from V and 5 bases from J; bases unmatched to any gene: 5. Looked up from germline, CDR1 is GTSNPN and CDR2 is SVGIG (reference sequence). The CDR3 is 13 residues long. Here the CDR3 reads CAWSKDRVYGYTF. For the CDR3, the DNA is TGTGCCTGGAGTAAAGACAGGGTTTATGGCTACACCTTC.

V and J are TRBV28 and TRBJ1-1; 8 bases agree with TRBD1. The CDR3 has 15 amino acids. CDR1 MDHEN and CDR2 SYDVKM come from the germline V gene. The V segment lost 6 bases and the J segment 1 base; nucleotides outside the gene matches: 7. The CDR3 loop is CASSHAGTGNTEAFF. CDR3 bases: TGTGCCAGCAGCCACGCCGGGACAGGGAACACTGAAGCTTTCTTT.

This chain joins TRBV7-2 and TRBJ2-7; TRBD1 aligns across 9 bases. With 2 bases clipped from V and 3 bases from J, the junction kept 5 bases outside the gene matches. Looked up from germline, CDR1 is SGHTA and CDR2 is FQGNSA. The CDR3 is made up of 15 amino acids. For the CDR3, the DNA is TGTGCCAGCAGCTTAAAGACAGGGGGGGACTACGAGCAGTACTTC. Translation gives CASSLKTGGDYEQYF.

This clone came up a few times. This rearrangement joins TRBV19 to TRBJ1-5; 7 nucleotides agree with TRBD1. Germline CDR1 is LNHDA and CDR2 is SQIVND (reference sequence). Unmatched junction bases numbered 4, after V lost 5 bases and J lost 0 bases. The CDR3 extends over 15 amino acids. CDR3 nucleotide sequence: TGTGCCAGTAGTCCTGGGACAGCTAGCAATCAGCCCCAGCATTTT. It specifies CASSPGTASNQPQHF.

V gene TRBV12-3 or TRBV12-4 combines with J gene TRBJ1-6, with 7 bases matching TRBD1. This CDR3 has 13 residues. The ends lost 6 bases at V and 6 bases at J; junction bases unmatched: 2. Here the CDR3 reads CASRRDSNSPLHF. The DNA for the CDR3 is TGTGCCAGCAGGCGGGACAGTAATTCACCCCTCCACTTT.